The 25 T cell receptor beta chains reported below all come from one sample, sequenced in a study of shared clonotypes between healthy human individuals. CD45RO-negative cells were positively selected for CCR7, leaving out terminally differentiated effector memory CD45RA+ cells. The repertoire was sequenced with immunoSEQ multiplex PCR; TCRdb's copy has only in-frame clones and lacks some. The profile shows around 2,000,000 clones, over 85% of them singletons. The sequenced material came from naive CD8+ T cells sorted from blood. The receptors were gathered from a man younger than 35 in good health.

This clone was recorded only once. In the same sample, other DNA sequences code for this CDR3. V is TRBV2 and J is TRBJ1-1; D is unresolved. In germline, CDR1 is SNHLY, CDR2 FYNNEI. The CDR3 is made up of 12 amino acids. Trimming took off 6 bases at V and 0 bases at J, with 5 bases between the two ends. The CDR3: CASSEMNTEAFF. DNA for the CDR3: TGTGCCAGCAGCGAAATGAACACTGAAGCTTTCTTT.

The chain is built from TRBV4-3 and TRBJ2-7; D is unresolved. V was shortened by 0 bases and J by 3 bases, with 12 bases between the two germline ends. Per germline, CDR1 LGHNA and CDR2 YSLEER. The CDR3 length is 15 residues. DNA of the CDR3: TGCGCCAGCAGCCAAGATTGGGGTTTACTCTACGAGCAGTACTTC. Translated: CASSQDWGLLYEQYF.

The V call is TRBV27, the J call TRBJ2-7; TRBD2 aligns across 8 bases. The CDR3 sequence is 15 residues long. Losses at the gene ends were 5 bases for V and 2 bases for J; bases not matched to a gene: 8. The germline gives CDR1 MNHEY, CDR2 SMNVEV (reference sequence). The CDR3 bases are TGTGCCAGCAGTCTGATTAGCGGGGATCCCTACGAGCAGTACTTC. The encoded protein is CASSLISGDPYEQYF.

The CDR3 loop reads CASSPATGGYQPQHF. The CDR3 nucleotides are TGCGCCAGCAGCCCCGCGACAGGGGGCTATCAGCCCCAGCATTTT. This sequence joins TRBV4-1 and TRBJ1-5; 10 nucleotides line up with TRBD1. The ends lost 4 bases at V and 5 bases at J; junction bases unmatched: 5. Germline V lookup: CDR1 MGHRA, CDR2 YSYEKL. CDR3 length: 15 amino acids.

The J gene is TRBJ2-3, the V gene TRBV6-1; D gene unclear. Germline CDR1 is MNHNS and CDR2 is SASEGT. The CDR3 is 17 amino acids. Trimming cost V 2 bases and J 2 bases, with 17 bases left between them. This chain's CDR3 is CASSEFVRPSLTDTQYF. The CDR3, as DNA: TGTGCCAGCAGTGAATTCGTCAGGCCATCCCTCACAGATACGCAGTATTTT.

About this clone: The sample carries other DNA sequences with the same CDR3. J is TRBJ1-2 and V is TRBV18, with D possibly TRBD1 on 5 matching bases. The germline CDR1 and CDR2 sequences are KGHSH and LQKENI. This CDR3 has 12 amino acids. Trimming took 6 bases from V and 3 from J, leaving 8 bases between them. The CDR3, as DNA: TGTGCCAGCTCGCCGGGGGACTATGGCTACACCTTC. This encodes CASSPGDYGYTF.

The chain carries TRBV27 and TRBJ2-5; D remains ambiguous. V lost 5 bases, J lost 1 base, and 8 bases lay in between. CDR3 length equals 13 residues. Germline CDR1 MNHEY, CDR2 SMNVEV (reference sequence). The CDR3: CASSLQVQETQYF. Here the CDR3 DNA reads TGTGCCAGCAGTCTCCAAGTCCAAGAGACCCAGTACTTC.

The chain recombines TRBV10-3 with TRBJ1-1; TRBD1 matches at 8 bases. J was trimmed by 4 bases and V by 7 bases; bases with no gene match: 5. The CDR3 spans 13 residues. Germline V gene lookup returns CDR1 ENHRY and CDR2 SYGVKD. CDR3 amino acids: CAIKQGVLTEAFF. DNA of the CDR3: TGTGCCATCAAACAGGGGGTTCTCACTGAAGCTTTCTTT.

CDR3 region: CASSPTTGGWSYEQYF. The CDR3 region has the DNA TGTGCCAGCAGTCCTACGACAGGGGGTTGGTCCTACGAGCAGTACTTC. The chain uses TRBV28 and TRBJ2-7, with 9 positions matching TRBD1. CDR1 is MDHEN, CDR2 SYDVKM, per germline. The CDR3 extends over 16 amino acids. J gave up 1 base and V 5 bases, and 9 bases lay outside the gene matches. The whole variable domain, remainder taken from reference TRBV28 and TRBJ2-7, is DVKVTQSSRYLVKRTGEKVFLECVQDMDHENMFWYRQDPGLGLRLIYFSYDVKMKEKGDIPEGYSVSREKKERFSLILESASTNQTSMYLCASSPTTGGWSYEQYFGPGTRLTVT.

This CDR3 is CSVIESSYEQYF. CDR3 in DNA: TGCAGCGTTATAGAGAGCTCCTACGAGCAGTACTTC. The rearrangement joins TRBV29-1 to TRBJ2-7; D is unresolved. This CDR3 contains 12 residues. Per the germline V gene, CDR1 is SQVTM and CDR2 is ANQGSEA. With 5 bases removed from V and 0 bases from J, the gap between germline ends came to 8 bases.

V and J are TRBV29-1 and TRBJ2-1, with D possibly matching TRBD2 (6 bases). The CDR3 totals 14 residues. The germline V gene encodes CDR1 SQVTM and CDR2 ANQGSEA. Deletions cut 1 base from V and 6 bases from J, with 13 bases between. Here the CDR3 DNA reads TGCAGCGTTGAAGTGGGGGGTTTCGGCAATGAGCAGTTCTTC. Protein sequence: CSVEVGGFGNEQFF.

The rearrangement uses TRBV30 and TRBJ1-4; 7 nucleotides align to TRBD1. CDR3 length equals 16 residues. In germline, CDR1 is GTSNPN, CDR2 SVGIG (reference sequence). V lost 3 bases and J lost 5; bases outside the gene matches: 12. This CDR3 reads CAWSHNWGTVNEKLFF. Written as DNA, the CDR3 is TGTGCCTGGAGCCATAACTGGGGGACAGTGAATGAAAAACTGTTTTTT.

This clone was counted a single time. The chain joins TRBV6-5 to TRBJ1-2, with 7 bases lining up with TRBD1. V lost 4 bases, J lost 6 bases, and 5 bases stayed unmatched. Germline V gives CDR1 MNHEY, CDR2 SVGAGI. The CDR3 is 13 residues long. The CDR3 reads CASSSQGWDGYTF. The CDR3 region has the DNA TGTGCCAGCAGTTCACAGGGGTGGGATGGCTACACCTTC.

This chain uses TRBV4-1 with TRBJ2-7; 9 bases fit TRBD1. CDR1 is MGHRA, CDR2 YSYEKL, per germline. This CDR3 is 15 amino acids long. Losses at the gene ends were 2 bases for V and 2 bases for J; bases not matched to a gene: 4. CDR3 in amino acids: CASSQRDRATYEQYF. As DNA, the CDR3 is TGCGCCAGCAGCCAACGGGACAGGGCGACCTACGAGCAGTACTTC.

This clone was seen once. This chain uses TRBV2 with TRBJ2-7, with 9 bases lining up with TRBD2. This CDR3 has 16 amino acids. The V segment lost 8 bases and the J segment 5 bases; nucleotides outside the gene matches: 16. The V gene's germline CDR1 is SNHLY and CDR2 FYNNEI. The CDR3 DNA reads TGTGCCAGCGTCGGCGGCAATAGCGGGAGAATTAACGAGCAGTACTTC. Its translation is CASVGGNSGRINEQYF. Filled out from reference TRBV2 and TRBJ2-7, the complete variable domain reads EPEVTQTPSHQVTQMGQEVILRCVPISNHLYFYWYRQILGQKVEFLVSFYNNEISEKSEIFDDQFSVERPDGSNFTLKIRSTKLEDSAMYFCASVGGNSGRINEQYFGPGTRLTVT.

The chain has TRBV7-9 and TRBJ1-2; possibly TRBD1 for D (6 bases). The CDR3 is 14 residues long. V was cut by 3 bases and J by 7 bases, with 15 bases left in between. Germline assignment: CDR1 SEHNR and CDR2 FQNEAQ (reference sequence). The CDR3 DNA follows: TGTGCCAGCAGCTTGGGTCAGGGGCTCGGTGGCTACACCTTC. It translates to CASSLGQGLGGYTF.

This clone showed up just once. The J gene is TRBJ2-1, the V gene TRBV5-1, with TRBD1 identical over 9 bases. The CDR3 sequence is 15 residues long. Germline values: CDR1 SGHRS, CDR2 YFSETQ. The J segment lost 8 bases and the V segment lost 4 bases, leaving 10 bases of the junction unmatched. The CDR3 DNA is TGCGCCAGCAGCCTGGGACAGGGCTTATTGTATGAGCAGTTCTTC. Translating gives CASSLGQGLLYEQFF.

The chain links TRBV7-6 to TRBJ1-1; tentative D call: TRBD1 (5 bases). This CDR3 contains 15 residues. Trimming cost V 5 bases and J 1 base, with 14 bases left between them. Per germline, CDR1 SGHVS and CDR2 FNYEAQ. The CDR3 DNA reads as TGTGCCAGCAGCCCCCACGGAGGGGAGAACACTGAAGCTTTCTTT. This translates into CASSPHGGENTEAFF.

In DNA form, the CDR3 reads TGTGCCATCAGTGAGGGACAGGGGTCTAGGGAGCAGTACTTC. It translates to CAISEGQGSREQYF. The V and J genes are TRBV10-3 and TRBJ2-7, with 9 bases aligning to TRBD1. The CDR3 totals 14 residues. The germline V gene has CDR1 ENHRY and CDR2 SYGVKD. V lost 2 bases, J lost 7 bases, and 6 bases stayed unmatched.

The chain combines TRBV6-5 with TRBJ1-1, with a tentative D call TRBD1 (6 bases). The germline V gene has CDR1 MNHEY and CDR2 SVGAGI. Trimming shortened V by 0 bases and J by 0 bases, and 11 bases separated the two germline ends. The CDR3 is 16 amino acids. CDR3 bases: TGTGCCAGCAGTTACTCAGGGACACTCATGAACACTGAAGCTTTCTTT. Residues: CASSYSGTLMNTEAFF.

The rearrangement uses TRBV19 and TRBJ2-7; D may be TRBD1 (5 bases). The CDR3 spans 12 residues. Germline CDR1 LNHDA, CDR2 SQIVND (reference sequence). Trimming stripped 10 bases from V and 1 base from J, with 11 bases between. The CDR3 DNA reads TGTGCCACTCAGGGTACTTCCTACGAGCAGTACTTC. Encoded protein: CATQGTSYEQYF.

The rearrangement joins TRBV19 to TRBJ1-1; no firm D call. CDR1 and CDR2 (germline): LNHDA, SQIVND (reference sequence). V was trimmed by 0 bases and J by 8 bases, leaving 10 bases between them. The CDR3 length is 13 residues. CDR3 bases: TGTGCCAGTAGTATAGATTTGGAACGAGAAGCTTTCTTT. It specifies CASSIDLEREAFF.

This chain links TRBV6-6 with TRBJ1-6; D is perhaps TRBD1 (5 bases). The ends were cut back, 0 bases at V and 7 bases at J, with 10 bases in the middle. There are 15 residues in the CDR3. Germline V CDR1 and CDR2: MNHNY, SVGAGI (reference sequence). The CDR3 DNA is TGTGCCAGCAGTTACTCTCCGGACACAAATTCACCCCTCCACTTT. This translates into CASSYSPDTNSPLHF.

The chain carries TRBV28 and TRBJ1-4; no clear D gene. This CDR3 is built from 13 residues. Trimming shortened V by 5 bases and J by 0 bases, and 4 bases separated the two germline ends. Germline CDR1 and CDR2: MDHEN and SYDVKM. Here the CDR3 reads CASSEATNEKLFF. Written as DNA, the CDR3 is TGTGCCAGCAGTGAGGCAACTAATGAAAAACTGTTTTTT.

The chain is built from TRBV6-5 and TRBJ1-1; maybe TRBD1 (5 bases). CDR1 and CDR2 (germline): MNHEY, SVGAGI. With 10 bases removed from V and 4 bases from J, the gap between germline ends came to 16 bases. The CDR3 sequence is 13 residues long. Here the CDR3 reads CATMLAGFTEAFF. In nucleotides, the CDR3 is TGTGCCACCATGTTGGCAGGGTTCACTGAAGCTTTCTTT.